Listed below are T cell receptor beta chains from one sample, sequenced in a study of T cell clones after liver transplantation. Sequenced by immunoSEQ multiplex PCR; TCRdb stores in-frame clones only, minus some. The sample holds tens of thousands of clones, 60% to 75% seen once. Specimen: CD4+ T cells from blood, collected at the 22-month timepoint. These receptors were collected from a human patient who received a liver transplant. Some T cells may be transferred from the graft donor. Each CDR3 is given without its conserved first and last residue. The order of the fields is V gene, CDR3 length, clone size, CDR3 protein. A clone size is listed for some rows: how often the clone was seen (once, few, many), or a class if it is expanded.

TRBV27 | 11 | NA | ASRIQGNYGYT
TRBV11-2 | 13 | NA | ASSFDGTSTDTQY
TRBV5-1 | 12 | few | ASSLRGLTDTQY
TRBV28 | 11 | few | AVRSGSNQPQH
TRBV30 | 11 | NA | ATHGQANEKLF
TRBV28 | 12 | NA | ASSSPAANQPQH
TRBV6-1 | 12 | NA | ASREGQNSYEQY
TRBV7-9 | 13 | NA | ASSLGGDRQETQY
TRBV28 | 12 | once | ASRVREDSYEQY
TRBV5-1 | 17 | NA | ASSTAGDRASSYNSPLH
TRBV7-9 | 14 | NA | ASSLMGQLYNSPLH
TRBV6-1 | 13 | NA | ASSEAVGGEREQY
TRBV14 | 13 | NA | ASSLRQGRNTEAF
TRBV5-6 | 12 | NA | ASSRAGYGNTIY
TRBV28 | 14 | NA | ASSPPTGKANEKLF
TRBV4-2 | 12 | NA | ASSQDLLNTEAF
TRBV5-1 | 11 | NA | ASQTGLGNTIY
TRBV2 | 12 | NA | ASIPTSSGGELF
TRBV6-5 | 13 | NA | ASSSTDSSGNTIY
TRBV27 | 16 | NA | ASSLLGTGKPGANVLT
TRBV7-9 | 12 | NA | ASTSNRGLSPLH
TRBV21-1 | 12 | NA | ASSRGRENTEAF
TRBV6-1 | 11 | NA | ASSPGGNSPLH
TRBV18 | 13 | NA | ASSPRQGRFNEQY
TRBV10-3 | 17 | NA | AISGPGQAIRSSYNEQF
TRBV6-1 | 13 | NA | ASSVGQGANYGYT
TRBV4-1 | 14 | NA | ASSQDPTGTGRNQY
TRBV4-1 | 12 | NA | ASSQGQPGEKLF
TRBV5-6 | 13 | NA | ASSLSPTRKETQY
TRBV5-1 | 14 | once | ASSSGQGRGHEKLF
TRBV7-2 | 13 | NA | ASSPRTGGNEKLF
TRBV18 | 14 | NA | ASSPLGQGVSYEQY
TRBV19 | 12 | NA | ASRSQGTEQPQH
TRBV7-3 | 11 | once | ASSFKGQETQY
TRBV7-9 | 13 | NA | ASRPLGQGTDTQY
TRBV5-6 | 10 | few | ASSLEQAEAF